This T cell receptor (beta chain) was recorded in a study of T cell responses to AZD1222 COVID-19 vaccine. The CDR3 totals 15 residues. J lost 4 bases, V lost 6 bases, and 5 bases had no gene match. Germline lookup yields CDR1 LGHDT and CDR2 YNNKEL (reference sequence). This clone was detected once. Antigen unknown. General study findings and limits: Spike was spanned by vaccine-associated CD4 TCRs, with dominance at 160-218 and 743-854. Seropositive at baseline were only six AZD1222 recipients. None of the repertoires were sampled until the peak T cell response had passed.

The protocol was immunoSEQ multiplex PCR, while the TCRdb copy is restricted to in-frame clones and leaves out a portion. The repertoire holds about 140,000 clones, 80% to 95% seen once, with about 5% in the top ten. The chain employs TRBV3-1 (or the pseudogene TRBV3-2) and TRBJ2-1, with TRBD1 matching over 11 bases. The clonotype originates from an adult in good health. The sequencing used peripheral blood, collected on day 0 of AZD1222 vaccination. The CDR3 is CASRPGTGGYNEQFF. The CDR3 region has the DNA TGTGCCAGCAGACCTGGGACAGGGGGATACAATGAGCAGTTCTTC.